These T cell receptor beta chains were read from a single sample in a study of T-cell reconstitution after alpha-beta-depleted transplantation in children. TCRdb analysed the PCR reads with MiXCR anew, one entry per CDR3 protein. The sample holds over 200,000 distinct CDR3 sequences, around 9.6% seen once. This material consisted of PBMCs from the stem cell graft donor, taken from the stem cell graft. The receptor set was obtained from a human donor who donated a stem cell graft to a child with acute lymphoblastic leukemia. Each CDR3 is given with its conserved first and last residue.

V gene	CDR3 length	CDR3 protein
TRBV23-1	17	CASSQRGCGTAHCEAFF
TRBV12-3/TRBV12-4	15	CASSSTGGGNQPQHF
TRBV6-2/TRBV6-3	15	CASSPTGGRSETQYF
TRBV20-1	13	CSAALSVGETQYF
TRBV11-2	17	CASSSLGTSGGQETQYF
TRBV12-3/TRBV12-4	14	CASTMGHQTYEQYF
TRBV4-2	14	CASSQGQIPYEQYF
TRBV2	15	CASSLQGEHTGELFF
TRBV12-3/TRBV12-4	11	CASSSGRSQYF
TRBV18	16	CASSPVSGGSGNTIYF
TRBV4-3	18	CASSQELDISGSSYEQYF
TRBV12-3/TRBV12-4	13	CASRAGDQETQYF
TRBV2	15	CASRRDGPNTGELFF
TRBV7-2	14	CASSLNQDPTEAFF
TRBV7-8	14	CASRRGGASDEQYF
TRBV10-2	15	CASSDSGQGAGEQYF
TRBV7-9	15	CASSSGRGVFGGYTF
TRBV11-2	15	CASTVEGQGGEKLFF
TRBV20-1	13	CSASDRDFSPLHF
TRBV12-3/TRBV12-4	16	CASSWAGTGLGNTIYF
TRBV2	17	CASSAGQGQIPTDTQYF
TRBV18	15	CASSLDRTTYNEQFF
TRBV10-3	18	CAIRRPQADQGGSDTQYF
TRBV9	15	CASSVDPGLGQPQHF